Reported below is one TCR beta chain. From the 5' RACE reads, TCRdb called clonotypes with MiXCR, one entry per CDR3 protein. Of 80,000 to 100,000 distinct CDR3 sequences listed, 9% to 15% are singletons. The length of the CDR3 is 13 residues. Germline V gene lookup returns CDR1 SGHNT and CDR2 YYREEE (reference sequence). Trimming removed 4 bases at V and 3 bases at J, with 9 bases between. The sample belongs to a study of early T cells in non-severe SARS-CoV-2 infection. The rearrangement links TRBV5-4 to TRBJ2-3; maybe TRBD1 (5 bases). The sample comprised whole blood. The TCR sequence derives from an adult who was a healthcare worker with PCR-confirmed SARS-CoV-2 infection or an uninfected control (not recorded which). The CDR3 is CASSLPGTDTQYF. DNA for the CDR3: TGTGCCAGCAGCCTTCCAGGGACAGATACGCAGTATTTT.